Below, 26 T cell receptor beta chains from the same sample are listed, as sequenced in a study of blood T cell repertoires in COVID-19. Libraries were prepared by immunoSEQ multiplex PCR; TCRdb keeps only in-frame clonotypes and omits some of them. Of under 300,000 clones detected, more than 85% appear once; the ten largest clones hold about 9.3%. Specimen: PBMCs or T cells enriched from blood (not recorded which). These receptors were obtained from a man aged 35-49 years who had recovered from COVID-19.

The V gene is TRBV6-4, the J gene TRBJ1-6; D perhaps matches TRBD1 (5 bases). Trimming shortened V by 3 bases and J by 10 bases, and 13 bases separated the two germline ends. Per the germline V gene, CDR1 is MRHNA and CDR2 is SNTAGT. CDR3 length: 14 residues. The DNA for the CDR3 is TGTGCCAGCAGTGAGGGACTGGGGGAATCACCCCTCCACTTT. Translation gives CASSEGLGESPLHF.

This chain joins TRBV6-2 or TRBV6-3 and TRBJ2-1; TRBD2 matches at 9 bases. The CDR3 is made up of 16 amino acids. Germline V gene sequence: CDR1 MNHEY, CDR2 SVGEGT. The V gene end was trimmed by 0 bases and the J gene end by 9 bases; junction bases not matched to a gene: 9. This chain's CDR3 is CASSYSLAGAGGEQFF. CDR3 nucleotide sequence: TGTGCCAGCAGTTACTCATTAGCGGGAGCAGGTGGTGAGCAGTTCTTC.

Only a few counts were recorded for this clone. The rearrangement joins TRBV29-1 to TRBJ1-1; tentatively, D is TRBD1 (6 bases). CDR3 length: 11 amino acids. Germline lookup yields CDR1 SQVTM and CDR2 ANQGSEA. Deletions cut 4 bases from V and 13 bases from J, with 16 bases between. The CDR3, as DNA: TGCAGCGTTGGTGACAGGTCTAAGGTTTTCTTT. Its translation is CSVGDRSKVFF.

This rearrangement joins TRBV7-9 to TRBJ2-7, with 7 bases identical to TRBD2. CDR1 SEHNR and CDR2 FQNEAQ come from the germline V gene (reference sequence). Trimming took 2 bases from V and 3 from J; bases not matched to a gene: 4. The CDR3 contains 14 residues. CDR3 sequence (DNA): TGTGCCAGCAGCTTAAGTCCGGGGGGCTACGAGCAGTACTTC. The encoded protein is CASSLSPGGYEQYF.

The chain links TRBV5-4 to TRBJ2-3, with TRBD2 matching over 11 bases. Germline V gene sequence: CDR1 SGHNT, CDR2 YYREEE (reference sequence). The CDR3 spans 15 residues. The trim removed 0 bases at V and 5 bases at J, leaving 2 bases unmatched. The CDR3 region is CASSLGGTSGDTQYF. The CDR3, as DNA: TGTGCCAGCAGCTTGGGCGGGACTAGCGGAGATACGCAGTATTTT.

The chain is built from TRBV6-5 and TRBJ2-7; tentatively, D is TRBD2 (6 bases). This CDR3 has 14 residues. Looked up from germline, CDR1 is MNHEY and CDR2 is SVGAGI. V was pared by 5 bases and J by 3 bases, with 14 bases between. CDR3 sequence (DNA): TGTGCCAGCAGTCCTAACCTCGGGGGCTACGAGCAGTACTTC. Translation: CASSPNLGGYEQYF.

The V call is TRBV10-3, the J call TRBJ2-5; possible D gene TRBD2, 5 bases. The CDR3 is 13 residues long. V was cut by 3 bases and J by 9 bases, with 14 bases left in between. Germline V CDR1 and CDR2: ENHRY, SYGVKD. CDR3 DNA sequence: TGTGCCATCAGTGAAACTGCGGGTGGGGCCCAGTACTTC. This sequence encodes CAISETAGGAQYF.

The rearrangement joins TRBV9 to TRBJ1-4; 10 bases align to TRBD1. Losses at the gene ends were 1 base for V and 8 bases for J; bases not matched to a gene: 5. Germline values: CDR1 SGDLS, CDR2 YYNGEE. This CDR3 has 15 amino acids. In nucleotides, the CDR3 is TGTGCCAGCAGCGTAAGACAGGGGGCAGGGGAAAAACTGTTTTTT. Its translation: CASSVRQGAGEKLFF.

V and J are TRBV9 and TRBJ1-1; D ambiguous. The CDR3 spans 15 residues. From germline, CDR1 is SGDLS and CDR2 YYNGEE. V dropped 0 bases and J dropped 0 bases, with 9 bases sitting between them. The CDR3 loop is CASSVGRELNTEAFF. Written as DNA, the CDR3 is TGTGCCAGCAGCGTAGGACGGGAACTGAACACTGAAGCTTTCTTT. Full variable domain (remainder filled in from reference TRBV9 and TRBJ1-1): DSGVTQTPKHLITATGQRVTLRCSPRSGDLSVYWYQQSLDQGLQFLIQYYNGEERAKGNILERFSAQQFPDLHSELNLSSLELGDSALYFCASSVGRELNTEAFFGQGTRLTVV.

This chain connects TRBV6-6 to TRBJ1-4; 8 positions match TRBD1. The CDR3 contains 14 residues. The V gene end was trimmed by 6 bases and the J gene end by 6 bases; junction bases not matched to a gene: 6. Germline V gene lookup returns CDR1 MNHNY and CDR2 SVGAGI (reference sequence). CDR3 DNA sequence: TGTGCCAGCAGAACGGACAGGGAGGATGAAAAACTGTTTTTT. Translated, it gives CASRTDREDEKLFF.

This clone was recorded once. The gene calls are TRBV9 and TRBJ2-3; TRBD2 aligns across 13 bases. With V trimmed by 0 bases and J by 5 bases, 3 bases remained unmatched. Germline values: CDR1 SGDLS, CDR2 YYNGEE. The CDR3 length is 16 residues. The CDR3 region has the DNA TGTGCCAGCAGCGTAGGACTAGCGGGGGGAGGAGATACGCAGTATTTT. This translates into CASSVGLAGGGDTQYF. Drawing the rest from reference TRBV9 and TRBJ2-3, the complete variable domain is DSGVTQTPKHLITATGQRVTLRCSPRSGDLSVYWYQQSLDQGLQFLIQYYNGEERAKGNILERFSAQQFPDLHSELNLSSLELGDSALYFCASSVGLAGGGDTQYFGPGTRLTVL.

The chain has TRBV11-3 and TRBJ2-7; a possible D gene is TRBD2 (6 bases). Trimming took 5 bases from V and 4 from J, leaving 18 bases between them. Germline lookup yields CDR1 SGHNT and CDR2 YENEEA. The CDR3 consists of 15 residues. The CDR3 sequence: CASSARGGLTYEQYF. DNA for the CDR3: TGTGCCAGCAGCGCCCGTGGGGGACTGACGTACGAGCAGTACTTC.

This chain joins TRBV9 and TRBJ1-1; tentative D call: TRBD1 (6 bases). CDR3 size: 14 residues. Deletions cut 4 bases from V and 4 bases from J, with 14 bases between. Looked up from germline, CDR1 is SGDLS and CDR2 is YYNGEE. CDR3 DNA: TGTGCCAGCAGCCAAGGGGGTGAATTCACTGAAGCTTTCTTT. Amino acid sequence: CASSQGGEFTEAFF.

The genes are TRBV4-2 and TRBJ2-3, with TRBD2 identical over 9 bases. The CDR3 consists of 17 residues. V lost 3 bases, J lost 0 bases, and 7 bases stayed unmatched. CDR1 is LGHNA, CDR2 YNFKEQ, per germline. This CDR3 reads CASSHQSSGTSTDTQYF. The CDR3 coding sequence is TGTGCCAGCAGCCACCAATCTAGCGGGACTAGCACAGATACGCAGTATTTT.

This rearrangement joins TRBV28 to TRBJ2-5; TRBD2 matches 9 bases. CDR3 length equals 16 residues. J was trimmed by 2 bases and V by 3 bases; bases with no gene match: 7. Per germline, CDR1 MDHEN and CDR2 SYDVKM. The CDR3 protein is CASSFLLAGLQETQYF. The CDR3, as DNA: TGTGCCAGCAGTTTTCTCCTAGCGGGACTACAAGAGACCCAGTACTTC.

Only a few counts were recorded for this clone. This sequence joins TRBV9 and TRBJ2-3; 12 nucleotides align to TRBD2. Germline trimming cut 0 bases from V and 1 base from J; bases unmatched to any gene: 6. This CDR3 is 18 amino acids long. Germline CDR1 and CDR2: SGDLS and YYNGEE. In DNA, the CDR3 is TGTGCCAGCAGCGTAGTTGCTAGCGGGGGGGCAGGCACAGATACGCAGTATTTT. Its translation is CASSVVASGGAGTDTQYF. Based on the CDR3 plus reference TRBV9 and TRBJ2-3, the full variable domain is DSGVTQTPKHLITATGQRVTLRCSPRSGDLSVYWYQQSLDQGLQFLIQYYNGEERAKGNILERFSAQQFPDLHSELNLSSLELGDSALYFCASSVVASGGAGTDTQYFGPGTRLTVL.

The chain has TRBV15 and TRBJ2-1, with D possibly being TRBD2 (5 bases). This CDR3 contains 17 residues. The V end was cut by 0 bases, the J end by 0 bases, with 12 bases between. The germline V gene has CDR1 LNHNV and CDR2 YYDKDF (reference sequence). CDR3 coding DNA: TGTGCCACCAGCAGAGATCGGGATGGGAGCTCCTACAATGAGCAGTTCTTC. This sequence encodes CATSRDRDGSSYNEQFF.

This clone was seen a few times. V and J are TRBV15 and TRBJ1-2; TRBD1 might be the D (5 bases). The CDR3 runs to 17 residues. The ends were cut back, 0 bases at V and 1 base at J, with 15 bases in the middle. The germline gives CDR1 LNHNV, CDR2 YYDKDF (reference sequence). The CDR3 DNA reads as TGTGCCACCAGCAGAGAAGGCAGGGCCGCGTATAACTATGGCTACACCTTC. Its protein product is CATSREGRAAYNYGYTF.

In its sample, this clone was seen once. The CDR3 spells CASSRDYGLHNEQFF. The CDR3 DNA reads as TGTGCCAGCAGCCGTGACTATGGGCTCCACAATGAGCAGTTCTTC. V and J are TRBV3-1 (or the pseudogene TRBV3-2) and TRBJ2-1; a possible D gene is TRBD2 (5 bases). CDR3 size: 15 residues. The V gene's germline CDR1 is LGHDT and CDR2 YNNKEL (reference sequence). Trimming pared 4 bases from V and 5 bases from J, leaving 15 bases between.

The J gene is TRBJ2-1, the V gene TRBV27; 14 bases line up with TRBD2. From germline, CDR1 is MNHEY and CDR2 SMNVEV (reference sequence). The length of the CDR3 is 24 residues. J was trimmed by 3 bases and V by 3 bases; bases with no gene match: 25. The CDR3 region is CASSFRGGDSGLAGAKGHYNEQFF. DNA for the CDR3: TGTGCCAGCAGTTTTCGGGGTGGTGATTCGGGACTAGCGGGAGCAAAGGGACACTACAATGAGCAGTTCTTC.

The chain has TRBV4-1 and TRBJ1-4, with TRBD1 as a possible D gene (6 bases). CDR3 size: 13 residues. Per the germline V gene, CDR1 is MGHRA and CDR2 is YSYEKL. The V end was cut by 11 bases, the J end by 5 bases, with 15 bases between. The CDR3 loop is CAANRAPNEKLFF. The CDR3 DNA reads TGCGCCGCTAACAGGGCCCCAAATGAAAAACTGTTTTTT.

The gene calls are TRBV27 and TRBJ2-1; TRBD2 matches at 10 bases. The CDR3 contains 18 residues. With 5 bases clipped from V and 0 bases from J, the junction kept 10 bases outside the gene matches. Germline V lookup: CDR1 MNHEY, CDR2 SMNVEV (reference sequence). Written as DNA, the CDR3 is TGTGCCAGCAGTCCTTATGGGACTAGCGAAAGCTCCTACAATGAGCAGTTCTTC. Amino acids: CASSPYGTSESSYNEQFF.

The CDR3 DNA reads TGCGCCAGCAGTGACGGGGATCGTTCTGAAGCTTTCTTT. Protein product: CASSDGDRSEAFF. The chain joins TRBV10-1 to TRBJ1-1, with D unclear. Germline CDR1 is WNHNN and CDR2 is SYGVQD (reference sequence). The CDR3 loop spans 13 amino acids. The ends were cut back, 3 bases at V and 6 bases at J, with 11 bases in the middle.

This chain links TRBV12-3 or TRBV12-4 with TRBJ1-1, with D tentatively TRBD1 (5 bases). Trimming left V 7 bases short and J 7 bases short, with 13 bases between. The CDR3 runs 12 residues. The CDR3: CASNQGLGEAFF. CDR3 sequence (DNA): TGTGCCAGCAATCAGGGTTTGGGTGAAGCTTTCTTT.

This chain joins TRBV5-1 and TRBJ2-2; 8 nucleotides match TRBD1. In germline, CDR1 is SGHRS, CDR2 YFSETQ. V shed 4 bases and J 4 bases; nucleotides not matched to a gene: 3. The CDR3 runs 14 residues. CDR3 sequence: CASSIDRGTGELFF. The CDR3, as DNA: TGCGCCAGCAGCATAGACAGGGGCACCGGGGAGCTGTTTTTT.

The rearrangement uses TRBV7-2 and TRBJ2-1; 14 bases agree with TRBD2. CDR3 length: 19 residues. CDR1 and CDR2 (germline): SGHTA, FQGNSA. After removal of 6 bases from V and 5 bases from J, the junction contained 15 bases not matched to a gene. CDR3 residues: CASRGTPGTSGRPNNEQFF. Here the CDR3 DNA reads TGTGCCAGCAGAGGGACACCCGGGACTAGCGGGAGACCCAACAATGAGCAGTTCTTC.